This T cell receptor (beta chain) was sequenced during a study of regulatory T cells in long-lasting Graves disease. In its sample, this clonotype was seen many times. Time point: newly diagnosed GD, antithyroid drugs for less than 3 months. Preparation of the TCR library used RNA extracted from PBMCs. From germline, CDR1 is LNHDA and CDR2 SQIVND (reference sequence). The CDR3 sequence is 14 residues long. The V end was cut by 8 bases, the J end by 5 bases, with 18 bases between. Construction of TCR beta libraries relied on iRepertoire HTBI primers and on Arm-PCR targeting CDR3 regions. TCRdb reanalysed the multiplex PCR reads using MiXCR and keeps one entry per CDR3 protein. The sample holds under 700,000 distinct CDR3 sequences, more than 15% seen once. This sample also belongs to another study, concerning T cells in Graves' hyperthyroidism and ophthalmopathy.

The sequences come from peripheral blood mononuclear cells (PBMCs), collected at new diagnosis, from a patient treated with antithyroid drugs. The TCR sequence derives from a woman aged 35-60 years with Graves disease. The rearrangement uses TRBV19 and TRBJ1-1; the D gene is possibly TRBD1 (5 bases). In DNA, the CDR3 is TGTGCCAGTGGAGGGGACCCCTCGCGAACTGAAGCTTTCTTT. Protein product: CASGGDPSRTEAFF.